The next 13 T cell receptor delta chains were all read from a single sample in a study of γδ T cells in repeated Plasmodium falciparum infection. TCRdb re-called the multiplex PCR reads with CATT. The sample contains some 50,000 delta-chain clones, around 1.6% of which appear only once. Bulk repertoires came from Vgamma9/Vdelta2+ or Vdelta2-negative gammadelta T cells flow-sorted from PBMC. What was sequenced was gamma-delta T cells from blood. The source is a pool of human donors (malaria-infected and uninfected, not separated).

This clone was seen more than once but under ten times. Translating this DNA gives a protein that differs at residue 16 from the TCRdb one, which belongs to a much larger clone; a read error is likely, and the protein shown is this translation. CDR3 in amino acids: CALGKVRVSTRWGLTHTDKLIF. CDR3 DNA sequence: TGTGCTCTCGGGAAAGTAAGAGTCTCAACCCGCTGGGGGCTTACGCACACCGATAAACTCATCTTT. V and J are TRDV1 and TRDJ1, with TRDD3 matching over 7 bases. The J gene is absent in TCRdb and was assigned here via DNA matching to germline. The junction had 31 bases not matched to a gene; V was cut back by 9 bases and J by 0 bases. CDR1 and CDR2 from the germline V gene are TSWWSYY and QGS. The length of the CDR3 is 22 residues.

Points on this clone: A far larger clone is only one base removed, so a read error is likely. In the same sample, other DNA sequences code for this CDR3. The chain employs TRDV2 and TRDJ1, with 10 bases aligning to TRDD3. This CDR3 has 17 amino acids. CDR1 is GEAIGNYY and CDR2 is EKD in the germline V gene. V trimming: 7 bases; J trimming: 3 bases; junction bases outside the gene matches: 16. The CDR3 DNA is TGTGCCTGCGATCGGTACTGGGGGATCTATAGTGCCGATAAACTCATCTTT. It is translated as CACDRYWGIYSADKLIF.

The V call is TRDV1, the J call TRDJ1, with TRDD3 as a possible D gene (5 bases). TCRdb records no J gene; here it was assigned by comparing the DNA to germline. Trimming took 11 bases from V and 0 from J, leaving 10 bases between them. The CDR3 is 12 residues long. Per the germline V gene, CDR1 is TSWWSYY and CDR2 is QGS. The CDR3 protein is CAGGRYTDKLIF. CDR3 nucleotides: TGTGCTGGGGGCCGGTACACCGATAAACTCATCTTT.

This clone has ten or more counts. V and J are TRDV2 and TRDJ1; 11 bases align to TRDD3. This CDR3 is built from 20 residues. V was clipped by 0 bases and J by 0 bases; unmatched bases: 14. Germline CDR1 and CDR2: GEAIGNYY and EKD. The CDR3 DNA follows: TGTGCCTGTGACACCGTCATGCCTGGGGGATACTGGGAGTACACCGATAAACTCATCTTT. Translation gives CACDTVMPGGYWEYTDKLIF.

This clone has more than one count but fewer than ten. TCRdb assigns this DNA the protein of a much larger clone, which departs from its translation at residue 7; this likely reflects a read error, and the protein shown comes from translating the DNA. This chain connects TRDV1 to TRDJ1; D is possibly TRDD2 or TRDD3 (6 bases each). Matching the DNA to germline supplied the J gene, which TCRdb does not give. Trimming took 1 base from V and 2 from J, leaving 23 bases between them. Germline-derived CDR1 and CDR2 are TSWWSYY and QGS. This CDR3 is 19 amino acids long. CDR3 in amino acids: CALGERDLPGGLATDKLIF. The CDR3, as DNA: TGTGCTCTTGGGGAACGCGACCTTCCCGGGGGACTCGCTACCGATAAACTCATCTTT.

This clone was counted only a few times. The chain employs TRDV2 and TRDJ1; 7 nucleotides match TRDD3. The J gene was not available in TCRdb and was assigned here by matching the DNA to germline segments. Germline lookup yields CDR1 GEAIGNYY and CDR2 EKD. The CDR3 spans 16 residues. V dropped 0 bases and J dropped 10; count of bases not matched to a gene: 16. In nucleotides, the CDR3 is TGTGCCTGTGACACCGTGGCTCCTGGGGGCCACGGCGGACTCATCTTT. It encodes CACDTVAPGGHGGLIF.

With regard to this clone: The TCRdb protein, from a much larger clone, departs from this DNA's translation at residue 4, likely by read error; the protein shown derives from the DNA. V is TRDV2 and J is TRDJ3; 8 positions agree with TRDD3. The CDR3 contains 25 residues. In germline, CDR1 is GEAIGNYY, CDR2 EKD. The CDR3, as DNA: TGTGCCTGTGTCACCGTGCCACGAGCTGGTATTGGGGGATCCAACGTTTCCTGGGACACCCGACAGATGTTTTTC. This encodes CACVTVPRAGIGGSNVSWDTRQMFF.

Turning to this clone: A far more abundant clone sits one base away, making this likely a read error. Other DNA sequences in this sample translate to the same CDR3. V and J are TRDV1 and TRDJ2; 7 bases are a match to TRDD3. The J gene is not listed in TCRdb, so it was assigned here from a DNA match to germline. The length of the CDR3 is 21 residues. Germline loops: CDR1 TSWWSYY, CDR2 QGS. CDR3 amino acids: CALGALTRVFPLGAPTAQLFF. CDR3 nucleotides: TGTGCTCTCGGGGCTCTCACTCGGGTTTTCCCTCTGGGGGCTCCGACAGCACAACTCTTCTTT.

In regard to this clone: TCRdb lists the protein of a much larger clone for this DNA, which differs at residue 9, so this is likely a read error; the protein given here is translated from the DNA itself. V is TRDV1 and J is TRDJ2; either TRDD1 or TRDD3 may supply D (5 bases each). There are 21 residues in the CDR3. From germline, CDR1 is TSWWSYY and CDR2 QGS. V lost 2 bases, J lost 4 bases, and 29 bases lay in between. CDR3 sequence reads: CALGEESYREMGKGETAQLFF. In nucleotides, the CDR3 is TGTGCTCTTGGGGAAGAGTCGTACCGTGAAATGGGCAAAGGGGAGACAGCACAACTCTTCTTT.

This clone has only a few counts. This DNA translates differently at residue 10 from the TCRdb protein, which is that of a much larger clone; a read error is likely, and the protein shown is the DNA's own translation. This chain links TRDV1 with TRDJ1; 7 nucleotides align to TRDD3. The J gene, missing from TCRdb, was assigned here through DNA to germline matching. The CDR3 sequence is 21 residues long. CDR1 is TSWWSYY, CDR2 QGS, per germline. DNA for the CDR3: TGTGCTCTTGGTGAACTGAAAGTTCCGCCCACCTGGGGGGAATACACCGATAAACTCATCTTT. It encodes CALGELKVPPTWGEYTDKLIF.

This clone appeared many times. At one of its ends the junction is not consistent with the germline gene, which may arise from a read error. V and J are TRDV1 and TRDJ1; 10 bases match TRDD3. Germline assignment: CDR1 TSWWSYY and CDR2 QGS. CDR3 size: 21 residues. For the CDR3, the DNA is TGTGCTCTTGGGGAGCTCCCTACCAGCCTCCCTGAACTGGGGGATCCCGATAAACTCATCTTC. Protein product: CALGELPTSLPELGDPDKLIF.

In regard to this clone: The protein in TCRdb stems from a much larger clone and differs at residue 4 from this DNA's translation, likely a read error; here the protein is translated from the DNA. The CDR3 region has the DNA TGTGCTCTTGAGGAGCCCAATACAGCTCGGATACTGGGGGTCCTCCTGCCCGATAAACTCATCTTT. Amino acid sequence: CALEEPNTARILGVLLPDKLIF. V is TRDV1 and J is TRDJ1; 8 bases align to TRDD3. The CDR3 sequence is 22 residues long. CDR1 TSWWSYY and CDR2 QGS come from the germline V gene. J lost 3 bases, V lost 7 bases, and 31 bases had no gene match.

There are a few counts of this clone. TCRdb records a much larger clone's protein for this DNA, with a difference at residue 14 that likely arises from a read error; the protein given is the translation of the DNA. The gene calls are TRDV1 and TRDJ1; D uncertain. The J gene, missing from TCRdb, was assigned here through DNA to germline matching. CDR1 is TSWWSYY, CDR2 QGS, per germline. There are 18 residues in the CDR3. CDR3 loop: CALGDARLLTVYTNKLIF. CDR3 in DNA: TGTGCTCTTGGGGACGCCCGCCTCCTGACCGTGTACACCAATAAACTCATCTTT.